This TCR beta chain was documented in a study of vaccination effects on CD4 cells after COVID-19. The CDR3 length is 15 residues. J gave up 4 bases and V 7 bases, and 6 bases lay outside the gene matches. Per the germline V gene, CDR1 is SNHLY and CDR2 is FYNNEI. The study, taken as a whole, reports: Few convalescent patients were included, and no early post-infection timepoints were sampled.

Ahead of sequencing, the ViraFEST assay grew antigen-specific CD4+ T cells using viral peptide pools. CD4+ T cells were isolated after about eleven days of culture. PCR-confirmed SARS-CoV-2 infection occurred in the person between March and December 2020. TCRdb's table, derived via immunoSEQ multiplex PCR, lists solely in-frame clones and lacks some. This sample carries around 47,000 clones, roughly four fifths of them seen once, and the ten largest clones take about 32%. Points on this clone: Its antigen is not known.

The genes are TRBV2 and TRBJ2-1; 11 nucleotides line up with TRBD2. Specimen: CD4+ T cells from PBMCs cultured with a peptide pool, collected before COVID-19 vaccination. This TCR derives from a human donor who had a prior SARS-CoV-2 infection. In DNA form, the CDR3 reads TGTGCCAGCACCAAAGGGACTAGCGGTTACAATGAGCAGTTCTTC. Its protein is CASTKGTSGYNEQFF.